This T cell receptor (beta chain) is drawn from a study of blood T cells in healthy people across ages. Concerning this clonotype itself: At one end the junction does not follow the germline gene, possibly because of a read error.

This CDR3 has 14 amino acids. In germline, CDR1 is SGHTA, CDR2 FQGTGA. A second PCR of about 6 to 11 cycles used a sample-barcoded 5' primer and a J-beta primer mix. TCRdb re-analysed the 5' RACE reads in MiXCR, keeping a single row per CDR3 protein. The table records roughly 1.7 million distinct CDR3 sequences, roughly 32% of them present only once. The source material was blood. The chain uses TRBV7-3 and TRBJ2-7; perhaps TRBD2 as D (5 bases). The clonotype comes from a woman aged 25 to 45 in good health. The CDR3, as DNA: TGTGCCAGCAGCCCCAGCGGTGTCTCCTACAAGCAGTACTTC. This encodes CASSPSGVSYKQYF.